These 21 T cell receptor beta chains came from one sample sequenced in a study of spatial heterogeneity in lung cancer. TCRdb re-derived calls from the 5' RACE reads in MiXCR, one entry per CDR3 protein. The table records around 47,000 distinct CDR3 sequences, 7.4% of them present only once. The time point denotes: blood at routine non-recurrence follow-up after resection. Sequencing of whole RNA from tumor, nontumor lung or frozen PBMC involved no sorting. The input for sequencing was PBMCs, taken at follow-up. The origin of the receptors is a female donor with early-stage non-small cell lung cancer.

J is TRBJ1-3 and V is TRBV7-9; TRBD1 matches 10 bases. J lost 2 bases, V lost 5 bases, and 3 bases had no gene match. CDR3 length equals 15 residues. Germline V CDR1 and CDR2: SEHNR, FQNEAQ (reference sequence). CDR3 amino acids: CASSPGTGAGNTIYF. The CDR3 DNA reads as TGTGCCAGCAGCCCCGGGACAGGGGCTGGAAACACCATATATTTT.

This clonotype was counted at least ten times. This chain connects TRBV12-3 or TRBV12-4 to TRBJ2-5, with D hard to call. V was trimmed by 0 bases and J by 5 bases, leaving 7 bases between them. The CDR3 spans 13 residues. CDR3 bases: TGTGCCAGCAGTTTAGCTGGTCGGGAGACCCAGTACTTC. It specifies CASSLAGRETQYF.

This clonotype was found many times. The rearrangement uses TRBV6-6 and TRBJ1-1; TRBD1 matches 8 bases. CDR1 MNHNY and CDR2 SVGAGI come from the germline V gene (reference sequence). This CDR3 is 15 amino acids long. The V gene end was trimmed by 0 bases and the J gene end by 6 bases; junction bases not matched to a gene: 6. The CDR3 coding sequence is TGTGCCAGCAGTTACTCGAAAGGACAGGGCGCTGAAGCTTTCTTT. It translates to CASSYSKGQGAEAFF.

This clonotype came up many times. The rearrangement links TRBV27 to TRBJ2-7; D is possibly TRBD1 or TRBD2 (5 bases each). The CDR3 length is 16 residues. CDR1 is MNHEY and CDR2 is SMNVEV in the germline V gene (reference sequence). Trimming pared 3 bases from V and 4 bases from J, leaving 19 bases between. CDR3 loop: CASSFVSWGRTYEQYF. CDR3 DNA sequence: TGTGCCAGCAGTTTCGTGAGTTGGGGCAGGACTTACGAGCAGTACTTC.

This clonotype has a count of ten or more. The J gene is TRBJ2-6, the V gene TRBV7-2, with TRBD1 matching over 9 bases. Germline V lookup: CDR1 SGHTA, CDR2 FQGNSA. The V segment lost 5 bases and the J segment 2 bases; nucleotides outside the gene matches: 7. The CDR3 extends over 17 amino acids. CDR3 sequence (DNA): TGTGCCAGCAGCGGACAGGGGCAAGGTGCTGGGGCCAACGTCCTGACTTTC. As protein: CASSGQGQGAGANVLTF.

This clonotype has just a few counts. The chain is built from TRBV25-1 and TRBJ1-1, with D uncertain. Germline CDR1 is MGHDK and CDR2 is SYGVNS. Trimming removed 1 base at V and 1 base at J, with 10 bases between. This CDR3 comprises 15 residues. The CDR3 coding sequence is TGTGCCAGCAGTGAATTGATGGAACAGAACACTGAAGCTTTCTTT. Translated, it gives CASSELMEQNTEAFF.

This clonotype was recorded many times. This chain links TRBV2 with TRBJ2-7; tentatively, D is TRBD2 (5 bases). Germline V gives CDR1 SNHLY, CDR2 FYNNEI. The V end was cut by 7 bases, the J end by 5 bases, with 15 bases between. This CDR3 spans 13 amino acids. The CDR3 reads CASKGVSINEQYF. Written as DNA, the CDR3 is TGTGCCAGCAAGGGAGTCTCTATCAACGAGCAGTACTTC.

This clonotype was observed a handful of times. The DNA for the CDR3 is TGCGCCAGCAGCGTACAGGCCACGAACACTGAAGCTTTCTTT. Its translation is CASSVQATNTEAFF. This chain connects TRBV5-1 to TRBJ1-1, with D tentatively TRBD1 (5 bases). CDR3 length: 14 residues. The V gene's germline CDR1 is SGHRS and CDR2 YFSETQ. The V end lost 4 bases, the J end lost 1 base, and 11 bases lay between the germline ends.

The rearrangement joins TRBV19 to TRBJ1-5; D not resolved. Trimming stripped 3 bases from V and 2 bases from J, with 11 bases between. This CDR3 has 15 amino acids. Germline CDR1 and CDR2: LNHDA and SQIVND (reference sequence). This CDR3 reads CASSMIRGGNQPQHF. CDR3 DNA sequence: TGTGCCAGTAGTATGATTCGGGGAGGCAATCAGCCCCAGCATTTT.

The chain joins TRBV5-4 to TRBJ2-7; 12 nucleotides match TRBD1. J gave up 5 bases and V 4 bases, and 7 bases lay outside the gene matches. The CDR3 contains 15 residues. CDR1 and CDR2 from the germline V gene are SGHNT and YYREEE (reference sequence). As DNA, the CDR3 is TGTGCCAGCAGCAGACCGGGACAGGGGGCGGACGAGCAGTACTTC. This gives the protein CASSRPGQGADEQYF. Combining the CDR3 with reference TRBV5-4 and TRBJ2-7 gives the whole variable domain ETGVTQSPTHLIKTRGQQVTLRCSSQSGHNTVSWYQQALGQGPQFIFQYYREEENGRGNFPPRFSGLQFPNYSSELNVNALELDDSALYLCASSRPGQGADEQYFGPGTRLTVT.

This clonotype was detected ten times or more. This chain connects TRBV7-2 to TRBJ2-3; D call uncertain. The CDR3 has 13 amino acids. The germline V gene has CDR1 SGHTA and CDR2 FQGNSA. V lost 3 bases and J lost 1, with 5 bases in between. CDR3 sequence: CASSFDRTDTQYF. CDR3 DNA: TGTGCCAGCAGCTTTGACCGCACAGATACGCAGTATTTT.

There are many counts of this clonotype. This chain joins TRBV13 and TRBJ2-7; D tentatively fits TRBD1 or TRBD2 (5 bases each). V lost 8 bases and J 4 bases, leaving 9 bases between the germline ends. The CDR3 extends over 11 amino acids. The V gene's germline CDR1 is PRHDT and CDR2 FYEKMQ (reference sequence). The CDR3 DNA reads as TGTGCCAGCGGGGGACCGTACGAGCAGTACTTC. The encoded protein is CASGGPYEQYF.

This clonotype was observed a handful of times. V and J are TRBV9 and TRBJ2-7, with TRBD2 matching 8 bases. The CDR3 runs 14 residues. V was clipped by 4 bases and J by 1 base; unmatched bases: 4. The V gene's germline CDR1 is SGDLS and CDR2 YYNGEE. CDR3 region: CASSFSGTSYEQYF. The CDR3 DNA sequence: TGTGCCAGCAGCTTTAGCGGGACATCCTACGAGCAGTACTTC. Filled out from reference TRBV9 and TRBJ2-7, the complete variable domain reads DSGVTQTPKHLITATGQRVTLRCSPRSGDLSVYWYQQSLDQGLQFLIQYYNGEERAKGNILERFSAQQFPDLHSELNLSSLELGDSALYFCASSFSGTSYEQYFGPGTRLTVT.

The rearrangement links TRBV19 to TRBJ1-4; no clear D gene. V was cut by 3 bases and J by 3 bases, with 14 bases left in between. The CDR3 has 16 residues. CDR1 is LNHDA, CDR2 SQIVND, per germline (reference sequence). The CDR3 loop reads CASSILTTRANEKLFF. The CDR3 nucleotides read TGTGCCAGTAGTATCCTGACCACTAGGGCTAATGAAAAACTGTTTTTT.

This clonotype showed up just a few times. J is TRBJ2-7 and V is TRBV28, with D possibly being TRBD2 (6 bases). This CDR3 spans 13 amino acids. Trimming cost V 7 bases and J 5 bases, with 15 bases left between them. In germline, CDR1 is MDHEN, CDR2 SYDVKM. The CDR3 nucleotides are TGTGCCAGCAATCCAGGGCCGGGAGACGAGCAGTACTTC. It translates to CASNPGPGDEQYF.

This rearrangement joins TRBV28 to TRBJ1-6; D is perhaps TRBD1 (5 bases). Germline CDR1 MDHEN, CDR2 SYDVKM. Trimming took 10 bases from V and 10 from J, leaving 17 bases between them. The CDR3 is made up of 13 amino acids. The CDR3 here is CATLRGGGSPLHF. The DNA for the CDR3 is TGTGCCACCTTACGAGGCGGGGGATCACCCCTCCACTTT.

This clonotype has just a few counts. The chain combines TRBV7-2 with TRBJ2-1; TRBD2 might be the D (5 bases). Germline assignment: CDR1 SGHTA and CDR2 FQGNSA. The CDR3 covers 15 residues. The ends were cut back, 6 bases at V and 5 bases at J, with 17 bases in the middle. The CDR3 reads CASRLEPLADNEQFF. The CDR3 DNA is TGTGCCAGCAGGCTCGAACCTCTAGCCGACAATGAGCAGTTCTTC.

V usage is TRBV6-1 and J usage is TRBJ2-3; D gene uncertain. V was shortened by 6 bases and J by 1 base, with 11 bases between the two germline ends. The CDR3 sequence is 14 residues long. Per germline, CDR1 MNHNS and CDR2 SASEGT. The CDR3 spells CASSPRLGTDTQYF. The CDR3, as DNA: TGTGCCAGCAGCCCCAGGTTGGGCACAGATACGCAGTATTTT.

Many counts were recorded for this clonotype. This chain uses TRBV7-2 with TRBJ2-7; D is unclear. The germline CDR1 and CDR2 sequences are SGHTA and FQGNSA. Deletions cut 5 bases from V and 4 bases from J, with 12 bases between. The CDR3 length is 13 residues. As DNA, the CDR3 is TGTGCCAGCAGCGCCCGATCTGCATACGAGCAGTACTTC. This encodes CASSARSAYEQYF.

This clonotype was seen many times. CDR3: CASNVVGENHHHF. The CDR3 DNA sequence: TGTGCCAGTAACGTCGTCGGAGAAAACCACCACCACTTT. The chain combines TRBV19 with TRBJ1-6; D gene uncertain. Germline V gene data show CDR1 as LNHDA and CDR2 as SQIVND (reference sequence). V was pared by 7 bases and J by 18 bases, with 22 bases between. The CDR3 sequence is 13 residues long.

V gene TRBV3-2 combines with J gene TRBJ2-3; whether TRBD1, the table's D call, matches the DNA was not checked. TRBV3-2 is labeled a pseudogene. The CDR3 sequence is 19 residues long. The CDR3 region has the DNA TGTGCCAGCAGCCAAGAGTGCCTATCGGCGGGACAGGGAACAGATACGCAGTATTTT. Its translation: CASSQECLSAGQGTDTQYF.